This T cell receptor beta chain was sequenced during a study of cytomegalovirus exposure and HLA in healthy donors. For this clone: Antigen: not known.

Per the germline V gene, CDR1 is SNHLY and CDR2 is FYNNEI. This CDR3 region has 13 residues. The germline V and J ends were trimmed by 8 bases and 7 bases, with 17 bases remaining between them. Primers: 60 Vbeta forward and 13 Jbeta reverse. In the original workflow: In a later analysis, the count reached 80 million or so unique TCR beta chains, with around 11 million shared. Generated by immunoSEQ multiplex PCR, the TCRdb table keeps only in-frame clones and is missing some. The DNA gave D and trimming, while V, J and clone size come from that table. The repertoire holds 210,000 or so clones, with about three quarters as singletons. Study-wide results and limits: Researchers reported in a later analysis that a missense DCLRE1C variant was tied to TCR beta V- and J-gene trimming. Diagnosis of cytomegalovirus status made by the classifier reportedly showed high specificity and sensitivity.

This clonotype originated in a man younger than 30 in good health and CMV-seronegative. The sequencing input was PBMCs. The V call is TRBV2, the J call TRBJ1-1; possibly TRBD1 for D (5 bases). DNA for the CDR3: TGTGCCAGCGGCGGGGTCGGGGCGATTGAAGCTTTCTTT. Protein product: CASGGVGAIEAFF.